This T cell receptor beta chain was sequenced in a study of breast tumors, draining lymph nodes, adjacent tissues. The study's findings and limits: The data were judged consistent with most tumor T cells coming from lymph node and expanding in tumor. Data only fit, rather than demonstrated, lymph node origin of most tumor T cells. Compared with basal-like, luminal-like tumors shared significantly more repertoire with nontumor tissue. Tumor TCR diversity was below lymph nodes but above nontumor tissue.

TCRdb analysed the multiplex PCR reads with MiXCR anew, one entry per CDR3 protein. The sample includes some 15,000 distinct CDR3 sequences, roughly 72% of them seen just once. This clonotype is medium-sized within its sample. Its antigen is as yet unknown. Material: tumor-adjacent breast tissue. This sequence originates from a female donor with breast cancer. Some clones in this sample may be carry-over from other donors' samples.

CDR3 amino acids: CASSQDGDRPVTDTQYF. In nucleotides, the CDR3 is TGCGCCAGCAGCCAAGATGGGGACCGGCCGGTCACAGATACGCAGTATTTT. The genes are TRBV4-3 and TRBJ2-3, with D perhaps being TRBD1 or TRBD2 (5 bases each). Trimming left V 0 bases short and J 2 bases short, with 15 bases between. Germline V gene lookup returns CDR1 LGHNA and CDR2 YSLEER. The CDR3 covers 17 residues.